The T cell receptor beta chain described here comes from a study of beta chain features in type 1 diabetes. Study-wide points: Insertions were fewer and deletions more numerous at VDJ junctions in type 1 diabetes patients. For Type 1 diabetes patients, all four CD4+ subsets carried TCRB CDR3s that were moderately but significantly shorter.

Sequenced material consisted of expressed TCRB transcripts (all of the isolated RNA was reverse transcribed). Using immunoSEQ multiplex PCR, the repertoire was profiled, and TCRdb retains in-frame clones only, with some absent. The data hold some 700,000 clones, with over 10% observed a single time. The CDR3 contains 14 residues. Germline V CDR1 and CDR2: GTSNPN, SVGIG (reference sequence). J lost 4 bases, V lost 0 bases, and 2 bases had no gene match. This clone turned up a few times. Its target is unknown. Different DNA sequences within this sample yield the same CDR3. The chain couples TRBV30 to TRBJ1-2; TRBD1 matches 10 bases. The source of this sequence is a man between 18 and 35 years old with type 1 diabetes. The sample consisted of naive CD4+ T cells from blood. CDR3 DNA: TGTGCCTGGAGTGTAGGACAGGGGGGCTATGGCTACACCTTC. Protein product: CAWSVGQGGYGYTF.